The present entry profiles one T cell receptor beta chain with its context. Its antigen is unknown. This entry is derived from a study of cytomegalovirus exposure and HLA in healthy donors. Per germline, CDR1 SGDLS and CDR2 YYNGEE. V gave up 0 bases and J gave up 3 bases, with 17 bases separating them. There are 17 residues in the CDR3. Overall study findings and caveats: Association of under 20,000 TCR beta sequences with HLA alleles was found at 0.05 false discovery rate in a later analysis. Through in vitro validation, a few CMV-associated chains were shown to be specific for CMV antigens.

PCR amplification relied on 60 Vbeta primers (plus 13 Jbeta primers). Method: immunoSEQ multiplex PCR; TCRdb's copy keeps in-frame clones and lacks some. The sample carries around 230,000 clones, 70% to 90% recorded once. Those who donated were healthy bone marrow donors. Though nominally healthy at sampling, donors likely had unrecorded immune exposures. Sequenced input: PBMCs. This chain links TRBV9 with TRBJ2-3; D is possibly TRBD2 (5 bases). The origin of this receptor is a girl aged 2 to 9 in good health and CMV-seronegative. This CDR3 is CASSVVPSNWRTDTQYF. CDR3 bases: TGTGCCAGCAGCGTAGTTCCATCCAACTGGAGGACAGATACGCAGTATTTT.